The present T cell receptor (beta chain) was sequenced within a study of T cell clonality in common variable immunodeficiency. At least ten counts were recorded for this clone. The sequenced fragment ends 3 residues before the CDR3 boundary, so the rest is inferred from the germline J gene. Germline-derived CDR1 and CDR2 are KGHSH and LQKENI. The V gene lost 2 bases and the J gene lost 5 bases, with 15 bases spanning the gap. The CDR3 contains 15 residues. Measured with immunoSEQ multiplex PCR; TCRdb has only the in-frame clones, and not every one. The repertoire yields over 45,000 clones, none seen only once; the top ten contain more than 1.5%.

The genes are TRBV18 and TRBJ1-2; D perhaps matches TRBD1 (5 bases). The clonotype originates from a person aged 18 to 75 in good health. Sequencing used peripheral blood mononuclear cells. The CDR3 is CASSPAGDSKYGYTF. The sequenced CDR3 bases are TGTGCCAGCTCACCAGCCGGCGACAGCAAATATGGC.